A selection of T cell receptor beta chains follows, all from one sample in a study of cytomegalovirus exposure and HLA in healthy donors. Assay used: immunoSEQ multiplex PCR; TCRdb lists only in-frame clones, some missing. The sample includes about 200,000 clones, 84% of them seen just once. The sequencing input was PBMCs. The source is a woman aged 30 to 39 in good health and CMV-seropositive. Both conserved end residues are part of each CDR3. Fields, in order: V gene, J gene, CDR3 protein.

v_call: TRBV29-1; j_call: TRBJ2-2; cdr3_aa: CSITDGTLNTGELFF
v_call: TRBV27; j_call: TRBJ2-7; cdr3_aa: CASSLFGGSYEQYF
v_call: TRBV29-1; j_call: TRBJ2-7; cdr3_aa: CSDKPLGTTYEQYF
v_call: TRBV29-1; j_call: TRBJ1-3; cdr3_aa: CSVEVQGTDTRSGNTIYF
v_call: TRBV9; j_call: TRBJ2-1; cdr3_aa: CASSVTDTSGFYNEQFF
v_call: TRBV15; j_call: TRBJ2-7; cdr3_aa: CATSRTVNAYEQYF
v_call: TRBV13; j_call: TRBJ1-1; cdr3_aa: CASSLDRGGTEAFF
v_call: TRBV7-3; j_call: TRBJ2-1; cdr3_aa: CASSDRGRNEQFF
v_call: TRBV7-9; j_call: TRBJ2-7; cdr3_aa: CASTWTSGVTGQYF
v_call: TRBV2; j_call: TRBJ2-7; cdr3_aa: CASTTGNRVYEQYF
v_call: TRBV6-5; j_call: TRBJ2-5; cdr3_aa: CASGLGDAGETQYF
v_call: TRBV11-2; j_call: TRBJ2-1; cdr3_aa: CASSLLAHYHNEQFF
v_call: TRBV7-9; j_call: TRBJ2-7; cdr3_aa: CASSFGQGIAYEQYF
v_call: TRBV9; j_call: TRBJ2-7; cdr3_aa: CASSVRDRAHEQYF
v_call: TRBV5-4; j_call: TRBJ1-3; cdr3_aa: CASSLEPENTIYF
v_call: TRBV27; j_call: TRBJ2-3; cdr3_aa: CASARTGDNTDTQYF
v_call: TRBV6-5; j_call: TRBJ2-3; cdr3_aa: CASSPGQNTDTQYF
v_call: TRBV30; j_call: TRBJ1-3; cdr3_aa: CAWKGVNTIYF
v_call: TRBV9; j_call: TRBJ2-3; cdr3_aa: CASSALAGGGTDTQYF
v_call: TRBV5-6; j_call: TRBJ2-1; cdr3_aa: CASIGTGAYNEQFF
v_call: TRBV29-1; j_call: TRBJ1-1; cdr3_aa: CSVAKGEAFF
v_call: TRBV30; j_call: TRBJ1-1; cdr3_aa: CAWNVRGKGAFF
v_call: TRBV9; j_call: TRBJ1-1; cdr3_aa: CASSVGTGGTEAFF
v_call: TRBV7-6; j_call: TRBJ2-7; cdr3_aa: CASSTSAVLNF
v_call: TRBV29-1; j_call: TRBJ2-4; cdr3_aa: CSVLYWTDKNIQYF
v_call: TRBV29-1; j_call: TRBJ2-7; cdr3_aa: CSVEERGRPDEQYF